This section outlines one T cell receptor beta chain sequence together with its context. Division of CD4+ cells produced a CD45RA+ naive subset and a CD45RA-negative memory subset. This sample was taken from a study of shared clonotypes between healthy human individuals. Overall study context: The composition of the donors was a couple of women and a few men aged 18 to 49.

Trimming took off 3 bases at V and 2 bases at J, with 14 bases between the two ends. CDR3 size: 16 residues. Germline V lookup: CDR1 WNHNN, CDR2 SYGVQD (reference sequence). Deep-level settings were used for running the assay. Produced via immunoSEQ multiplex PCR; TCRdb's table is partial and in-frame only. The sample lists a few hundred thousand clones, about 96% occurring once. This receptor was obtained from a woman in her 30s in good health. The V call is TRBV10-1, the J call TRBJ2-1, with D unclear. Sequencing was done on a sample of naive CD4+ T cells sorted from blood. Documented subset: CD45RA+ positively selected. CDR3 sequence: CASSDSSGVPYNEQFF. CDR3 in DNA: TGCGCCAGCAGTGACAGTAGTGGGGTTCCCTACAATGAGCAGTTCTTC.